This T cell receptor (beta chain) was sequenced in a study of shared clonotypes between healthy human individuals (TCRdb year 2020). About the investigation overall: The cohort included a few men and a couple of women between 18 and 49 years of age. The study deeply sequenced blood TCR repertoires of roughly five healthy adults to estimate repertoire size and the extent of clonotype sharing between individuals. For each donor, CD4 naive and CD4 memory were each given three plates, CD8 naive was given two plates, and CD8 memory was given one plate. Libraries were prepared and TCR repertoires were sequenced by different laboratories using diverse techniques, in order to increase sequencing depth and limit assay-specific biases. Each donor's leukapheresis produced roughly between roughly 0.94 and 9.5 billion PBMCs. What the authors observed across the whole study: Pairwise subsampling indicated that sequencing depth was expected to affect the degree of clonotype sharing among donors. Estimated clonotype richness was generally larger for naive than for memory subsets. The genetic and exposure-history diversity represented was limited by the small number of donors. Higher generation probabilities were observed for clonotypes shared by all four sorted-subset donors than for non-shared clonotypes. Only blood was sampled, and tissue TCR repertoires likely differ from those in blood. About 5% of naive CD4, roughly 3.5% of naive CD8, about 2.5% of memory CD4, and about 0.4% of memory CD8 clonotypes were shared across several donors. Incomplete sequencing was indicated by rarefaction of sorted-subset datasets, despite the large sequencing depth.

For the CD8 naive samples, CD45RO-negative cells were positively selected for CCR7, yielding a CD45RA+CCR7+ population from which TemRA cells were excluded. Donors were healthy HIV-negative adults with no recently reported acute infections or vaccinations. Only Caucasian adults living in Nashville, Tennessee, USA were represented among the donors. Blood was collected by leukapheresis, and PBMCs were isolated by Ficoll-Histopaque density gradient centrifugation and then cryopreserved in liquid nitrogen vapor phase. Analytical flow cytometry was used to check the purity and quantity of every magnetically sorted T cell population. Each sorted fraction had its genomic DNA isolated and then quantified by UV absorbance on a Nanodrop 2000c. Using the deep immunoSEQ assay, multiplex PCR amplified TCR CDR3 regions from genomic DNA. Extracted genomic DNA from each cell subset was spread evenly across all wells of several immunoSEQ 96-well plates, with each plate serving as a replicate. For sorted subsets, each replicate PCR was loaded with 150 to 250 ng genomic DNA, equivalent to some 27,000 T cell genomes. Purified libraries were measured with a Qubit 3.0 fluorometer, size-checked on a Bioanalyzer 2100, and measured again with the KAPA Library Quantification kit. Every immunoSEQ 96-well plate was sequenced on a separate single-read 150-cycle Illumina NextSeq 550 flow cell. On the study's bioinformatics: Because only junctional sequences without quality scores were contained in the immunoSEQ output, filtering matching that applied to full-length reads could not be performed. To assign V/J genes and CDR3, sequences were annotated against IMGT germline references using PyIR, a Python wrapper for IgBLAST v1.9. Reads with weak V/J assignments (E-value above 1e-6), missing CDR3, stop codons, out-of-frame junctions, or ambiguous translated residues were removed. V3J clonotypes were defined by identical inferred V gene, J gene, and CDR3 amino acid sequence. Percentage overlap between repertoires was calculated by dividing the number of shared unique clonotypes by the size of the smaller repertoire. Repertoire richness was assessed with RTK rarefaction, the Chao1 estimator, and Recon v2.1 estimates of unobserved clonotypes. For all TCRbeta clonotypes obtained by the gDNA method from a few donors, generation probabilities were computed with OLGA. TCRdb re-hosts the immuneACCESS table, in-frame sequences only. Its copies lack some clones; in the studies checked, an unresolved V gene accounts for under half of them, and the cause for the rest is not known. V, J and clone size reflect that table, while D and trimming were determined from the DNA. The table for this sample lists about 600,000 clones; 98% of them were counted only once. The leading ten clones occupy 0.3% of the sample.

A remark on this clone: The target of this receptor is not known. The sample holds no much larger clone one base away, and base qualities are not on file.

Sequencing was performed on naive CD8+ T cells sorted from blood. The sample's cell subset or site label is to be understood as: CD45RA+CCR7+. The receptor was isolated from a man aged 25 to 40 in good health.

The CDR3 in this case is CASNPLGRNQPQHF. The nucleotide sequence reads as follows: TGTGCCAGCAATCCCCTAGGGCGCAATCAGCCCCAGCATTTT. This receptor chain uses TRBV27 and TRBJ1-5; the D gene is not confidently resolved. Via the germline V gene (reference sequence), CDR1 is MNHEY and CDR2 SMNVEV. The CDR3 numbers 14 residues from cysteine through phenylalanine. Only CDR3 DNA remains: 42 bases, in frame from the first base. The junction shows trimming of 7 bases on V and 2 bases on J, plus 12 bases between the germline ends.